In its sample, the clone carrying this T cell receptor beta chain was seen many times. What it recognizes is unknown. The iRepertoire nested amplicon-rescue multiplex PCR amplified TCR alpha and beta CDR3s from RNA. A single record per CDR3 protein comes from TCRdb applying MiXCR to the multiplex PCR reads. The profile shows about 210,000 distinct CDR3 sequences, over 30% of them singletons. Trimming shortened V by 1 base and J by 6 bases, and 6 bases separated the two germline ends. The V gene's germline CDR1 is SEHNR and CDR2 FQNEAQ (reference sequence). CDR3 length: 12 residues. The sample comes from a study of glioma-infiltrating T cells. General observations from the study: Very few CDR3 sequences were shared between tissue and blood.

The source of this sequence is a human donor with low-grade glioma or glioblastoma, undergoing nonglioma brain surgery, or in good health (not recorded which). The sequenced material came from glioma tissue, nonneoplastic brain tissue, or PBMCs (not recorded which). The gene calls are TRBV7-9 and TRBJ1-2; D is ambiguous. CDR3 protein: CASSLDLDGYTF. As DNA, the CDR3 is TGTGCCAGCAGCTTAGATCTAGATGGCTACACCTTC.